Listed below are T cell receptor beta chains from one sample, sequenced in a study of PD-1 blockade in classical Hodgkin lymphoma. This table comes from immunoSEQ multiplex PCR, and its TCRdb copy is limited to in-frame clones, with some not included. The sample has approximately 84,000 clones; 75% to 90% are singletons. The source material was peripheral blood mononuclear cells (PBMCs), sampled at baseline. These receptors came from a human donor with classical Hodgkin lymphoma. Each CDR3 is given with its conserved first and last residue. D genes are given only for firm matches. Some rows mark clone size as missing; the rest say once, few, many or name a class of expanded clone.

j_call: TRBJ2-7
clone_size: -
d_call: TRBD1
v_call: TRBV2
cdr3_aa: CASTGGQSNEQYF
cdr3_nt: TGTGCCAGCACTGGGGGACAGAGTAACGAGCAGTACTTC

j_call: TRBJ1-5
clone_size: -
d_call: -
v_call: TRBV4-1
cdr3_aa: CASSPTGGNQPQHF
cdr3_nt: TGCGCCAGCAGCCCGACAGGAGGGAATCAGCCCCAGCATTTT

j_call: TRBJ2-3
clone_size: once
d_call: TRBD2
v_call: TRBV2
cdr3_aa: CASGTSGYTDTQYF
cdr3_nt: TGTGCCAGCGGGACTAGCGGGTACACAGATACGCAGTATTTT

j_call: TRBJ2-5
clone_size: -
d_call: TRBD2
v_call: TRBV4-1
cdr3_aa: CASSQGDVKTGGPLGETQYF
cdr3_nt: TGCGCCAGCAGCCAAGGAGACGTAAAGACGGGAGGGCCGTTAGGAGAGACCCAGTACTTC

j_call: TRBJ2-3
clone_size: -
d_call: -
v_call: TRBV4-1
cdr3_aa: CASSQDSTDTQYF
cdr3_nt: TGCGCCAGCAGCCAAGATAGCACAGATACGCAGTATTTT

j_call: TRBJ2-7
clone_size: -
d_call: -
v_call: TRBV11-1
cdr3_aa: CASSSGAREQYF
cdr3_nt: TGTGCCAGCAGCTCAGGGGCTCGCGAGCAGTACTTC

j_call: TRBJ2-7
clone_size: -
d_call: TRBD1
v_call: TRBV2
cdr3_aa: CASSEAFQGVPYEQYF
cdr3_nt: TGTGCCAGCAGTGAAGCCTTCCAGGGGGTTCCCTACGAGCAGTACTTC

j_call: TRBJ2-3
clone_size: -
d_call: TRBD1
v_call: TRBV5-4
cdr3_aa: CASSRQGSSTDTQYF
cdr3_nt: TGTGCCAGCAGCCGACAGGGGTCTAGCACAGATACGCAGTATTTT

j_call: TRBJ2-6
clone_size: -
d_call: -
v_call: TRBV30
cdr3_aa: CAWGAGANVLTF
cdr3_nt: TGTGCCTGGGGGGCGGGGGCCAACGTCCTGACTTTC

j_call: TRBJ1-1
clone_size: -
d_call: TRBD1
v_call: TRBV5-1
cdr3_aa: CASTKDRQNTEAFF
cdr3_nt: TGCGCCAGCACCAAGGACAGGCAGAACACTGAAGCTTTCTTT

j_call: TRBJ2-3
clone_size: -
d_call: -
v_call: TRBV19
cdr3_aa: CASSPRLNPDTQYF
cdr3_nt: TGTGCCAGTAGTCCTAGACTTAACCCAGATACGCAGTATTTT

j_call: TRBJ1-2
clone_size: -
d_call: TRBD1
v_call: TRBV5-1
cdr3_aa: CASSLGTGGAPYGYTF
cdr3_nt: TGCGCCAGCAGCTTGGGGACAGGGGGAGCCCCCTATGGCTACACCTTC

j_call: TRBJ2-3
clone_size: -
d_call: TRBD1
v_call: TRBV19
cdr3_aa: CASRETGGYTDTQYF
cdr3_nt: TGTGCCAGTAGAGAGACAGGGGGGTACACAGATACGCAGTATTTT

j_call: TRBJ1-2
clone_size: -
d_call: -
v_call: TRBV9
cdr3_aa: CASSAMTGGDGYTF
cdr3_nt: TGTGCCAGCAGCGCCATGACAGGCGGAGATGGCTACACCTTC

j_call: TRBJ1-2
clone_size: once
d_call: -
v_call: TRBV7-9
cdr3_aa: CASSPNRDGFYGYTF
cdr3_nt: TGCGCCAGCAGCCCCAACCGGGACGGATTCTATGGCTACACCTTC

j_call: TRBJ2-7
clone_size: -
d_call: -
v_call: TRBV11-3
cdr3_aa: CASSLGGTVDEQYF
cdr3_nt: TGTGCCAGCAGCTTAGGGGGTACAGTGGACGAGCAGTACTTC

j_call: TRBJ1-4
clone_size: -
d_call: -
v_call: TRBV28
cdr3_aa: CASSLRSVNIGNEKLFF
cdr3_nt: TGTGCCAGCAGTTTAAGGTCCGTGAATATCGGGAATGAAAAACTGTTTTTT

j_call: TRBJ1-1
clone_size: -
d_call: -
v_call: TRBV5-1
cdr3_aa: CASSLQGSYTEAFF
cdr3_nt: TGCGCCAGCAGCTTGCAGGGGTCTTACACTGAAGCTTTCTTT

j_call: TRBJ2-7
clone_size: -
d_call: -
v_call: TRBV7-9
cdr3_aa: CASSAGTDYEQYF
cdr3_nt: TGTGCCAGCAGCGCCGGGACGGACTACGAGCAGTACTTC

j_call: TRBJ2-3
clone_size: -
d_call: -
v_call: TRBV30
cdr3_aa: CAWSQGSTDTQYF
cdr3_nt: TGTGCCTGGAGTCAGGGTAGCACAGATACGCAGTATTTT

j_call: TRBJ1-1
clone_size: -
d_call: -
v_call: TRBV23-1
cdr3_aa: CASSQLPLKNTEAFF
cdr3_nt: TGCGCCAGCAGTCAATTACCCCTTAAGAACACTGAAGCTTTCTTT

j_call: TRBJ1-1
clone_size: -
d_call: -
v_call: TRBV10-2
cdr3_aa: CASRTGNTEAFF
cdr3_nt: TGCGCCAGTCGGACGGGGAACACTGAAGCTTTCTTT

j_call: TRBJ1-1
clone_size: -
d_call: -
v_call: TRBV29-1
cdr3_aa: CSVRGNTEAFF
cdr3_nt: TGCAGCGTGAGGGGGAACACTGAAGCTTTCTTT

j_call: TRBJ2-7
clone_size: -
d_call: -
v_call: TRBV11-2
cdr3_aa: CASSFEAGNYEQYF
cdr3_nt: TGTGCCAGCAGCTTTGAGGCAGGGAATTACGAGCAGTACTTC

j_call: TRBJ2-3
clone_size: -
d_call: TRBD2
v_call: TRBV4-3
cdr3_aa: CASSQDLPSGDTDTQYF
cdr3_nt: TGCGCCAGCAGCCAAGATCTCCCTAGCGGGGACACAGATACGCAGTATTTT

j_call: TRBJ1-2
clone_size: -
d_call: -
v_call: TRBV6-1
cdr3_aa: CASSEQYRALNYGYTF
cdr3_nt: TGTGCCAGCAGTGAACAGTACAGGGCCTTAAACTATGGCTACACCTTC

j_call: TRBJ2-5
clone_size: -
d_call: -
v_call: TRBV28
cdr3_aa: CASSLIGGKETQYF
cdr3_nt: TGTGCCAGCAGTTTAATAGGAGGGAAAGAGACCCAGTACTTC

j_call: TRBJ2-7
clone_size: -
d_call: -
v_call: TRBV20-1
cdr3_aa: CSALDSYEQYF
cdr3_nt: TGCAGTGCTTTAGACAGCTACGAGCAGTACTTC

j_call: TRBJ2-3
clone_size: -
d_call: TRBD2
v_call: TRBV5-1
cdr3_aa: CASTTGGDTQYF
cdr3_nt: TGCGCCAGCACCACGGGAGGAGATACGCAGTATTTT

j_call: TRBJ1-5
clone_size: -
d_call: -
v_call: TRBV2
cdr3_aa: CASRDDSYQPQHF
cdr3_nt: TGTGCCAGCAGGGACGACAGTTATCAGCCCCAGCATTTT

j_call: TRBJ2-3
clone_size: once
d_call: TRBD1
v_call: TRBV7-2
cdr3_aa: CASSPIGTGKIDTQYF
cdr3_nt: TGTGCCAGCAGCCCAATCGGGACAGGGAAAATAGATACGCAGTATTTT

j_call: TRBJ2-7
clone_size: -
d_call: TRBD2
v_call: TRBV4-1
cdr3_aa: CASSLLLAGGSYEQYF
cdr3_nt: TGCGCCAGCAGCCTCCTCCTAGCGGGAGGTTCCTACGAGCAGTACTTC

j_call: TRBJ2-1
clone_size: -
d_call: -
v_call: TRBV19
cdr3_aa: CASSISGPRGHEQFF
cdr3_nt: TGTGCCAGTAGTATCTCGGGGCCACGAGGCCATGAGCAGTTCTTC

j_call: TRBJ2-3
clone_size: few
d_call: -
v_call: TRBV19
cdr3_aa: CASSQVEGGTDTQYF
cdr3_nt: TGTGCCAGTAGTCAAGTGGAGGGGGGAACAGATACGCAGTATTTT

j_call: TRBJ2-1
clone_size: -
d_call: TRBD2
v_call: TRBV7-9
cdr3_aa: CASSLATSGAYNEQFF
cdr3_nt: TGTGCCAGCAGCTTAGCCACTAGCGGAGCCTACAATGAGCAGTTCTTC

j_call: TRBJ1-3
clone_size: -
d_call: -
v_call: TRBV7-2
cdr3_aa: CASSWQGSGNTIYF
cdr3_nt: TGTGCCAGCAGCTGGCAGGGCTCTGGAAACACCATATATTTT

j_call: TRBJ2-7
clone_size: -
d_call: -
v_call: TRBV5-5
cdr3_aa: CASRLDGSPEQYF
cdr3_nt: TGTGCCAGCAGACTTGACGGCTCCCCCGAGCAGTACTTC

j_call: TRBJ1-1
clone_size: -
d_call: -
v_call: TRBV29-1
cdr3_aa: CSVEAPGTNTEAFF
cdr3_nt: TGCAGCGTTGAAGCTCCGGGGACGAACACTGAAGCTTTCTTT

j_call: TRBJ2-7
clone_size: -
d_call: -
v_call: TRBV18
cdr3_aa: CASSPPSYEQYF
cdr3_nt: TGTGCCAGCTCACCCCCTTCCTACGAGCAGTACTTC

j_call: TRBJ1-1
clone_size: once
d_call: -
v_call: TRBV18
cdr3_aa: CASSPMELTGYTEAFF
cdr3_nt: TGTGCCAGCTCACCAATGGAGCTAACAGGGTACACTGAAGCTTTCTTT

j_call: TRBJ2-2
clone_size: -
d_call: -
v_call: TRBV30
cdr3_aa: CAWGGLDDGELFF
cdr3_nt: TGTGCCTGGGGCGGCCTAGACGACGGGGAGCTGTTTTTT

j_call: TRBJ2-3
clone_size: -
d_call: -
v_call: TRBV6-5
cdr3_aa: CASSYRSNSDTQYF
cdr3_nt: TGTGCCAGCAGTTACCGGAGCAATTCAGATACGCAGTATTTT

j_call: TRBJ2-7
clone_size: -
d_call: TRBD2
v_call: TRBV5-4
cdr3_aa: CASSAGLAGSEQYF
cdr3_nt: TGTGCCAGCAGCGCGGGACTAGCGGGTAGCGAGCAGTACTTC

j_call: TRBJ2-7
clone_size: -
d_call: TRBD2
v_call: TRBV5-1
cdr3_aa: CASSSGLAYEQYF
cdr3_nt: TGCGCCAGCAGCTCAGGACTAGCCTACGAGCAGTACTTC

j_call: TRBJ1-4
clone_size: -
d_call: -
v_call: TRBV7-2
cdr3_aa: CASSFDRRNEKLFF
cdr3_nt: TGTGCCAGCAGCTTCGACAGGAGAAATGAAAAACTGTTTTTT

j_call: TRBJ2-7
clone_size: -
d_call: TRBD2
v_call: TRBV19
cdr3_aa: CASSTTGTSGRYEQYF
cdr3_nt: TGTGCCAGTAGTACCACCGGGACTAGCGGGAGATACGAGCAGTACTTC

j_call: TRBJ2-5
clone_size: -
d_call: TRBD2
v_call: TRBV2
cdr3_aa: CASSELAVGQETQYF
cdr3_nt: TGTGCCAGCAGTGAACTAGCGGTGGGGCAAGAGACCCAGTACTTC

j_call: TRBJ2-2
clone_size: -
d_call: -
v_call: TRBV15
cdr3_aa: CATSKNTGELFF
cdr3_nt: TGTGCCACCAGCAAGAACACCGGGGAGCTGTTTTTT

j_call: TRBJ1-2
clone_size: -
d_call: TRBD1
v_call: TRBV5-4
cdr3_aa: CASSLEGPTGRDGYTF
cdr3_nt: TGTGCCAGCAGCCTGGAGGGACCGACAGGGAGGGACGGCTACACCTTC

j_call: TRBJ2-5
clone_size: -
d_call: -
v_call: TRBV2
cdr3_aa: CASSEIEGLVTQYF
cdr3_nt: TGTGCCAGCAGTGAGATAGAAGGTCTGGTGACCCAGTACTTC

j_call: TRBJ1-1
clone_size: few
d_call: -
v_call: TRBV18
cdr3_aa: CASSPPPTGATEAFF
cdr3_nt: TGTGCCAGCTCACCACCTCCTACGGGGGCCACTGAAGCTTTCTTT

j_call: TRBJ2-2
clone_size: -
d_call: TRBD1
v_call: TRBV7-2
cdr3_aa: CASRRTGNTGELFF
cdr3_nt: TGTGCCAGCAGGAGGACAGGGAACACCGGGGAGCTGTTTTTT